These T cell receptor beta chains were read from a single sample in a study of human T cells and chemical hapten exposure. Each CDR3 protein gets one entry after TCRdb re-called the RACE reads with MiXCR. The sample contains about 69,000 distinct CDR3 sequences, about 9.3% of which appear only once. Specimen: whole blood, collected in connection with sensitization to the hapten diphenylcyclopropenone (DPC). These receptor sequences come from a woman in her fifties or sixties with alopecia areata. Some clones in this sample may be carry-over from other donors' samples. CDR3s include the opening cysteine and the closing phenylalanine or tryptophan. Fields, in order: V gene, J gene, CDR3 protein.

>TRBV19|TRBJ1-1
CASSIQGMTEAFF
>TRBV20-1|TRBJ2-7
CSARDPLAGARSEQYF
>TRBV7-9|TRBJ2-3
CASSYPGTSGATDTQYF
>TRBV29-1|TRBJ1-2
CSVARQGDLYGYTF
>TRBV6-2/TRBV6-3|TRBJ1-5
CASSLRQSNQPQHF
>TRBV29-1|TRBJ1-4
CSVGDSFNEKLFF
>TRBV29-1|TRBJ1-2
CSIWTVFDYGYTF
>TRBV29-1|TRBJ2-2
CSVDGPGELFF
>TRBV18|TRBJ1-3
CASSPTPGTVGNTIYF
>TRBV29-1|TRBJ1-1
CSVGQGEGTEAFF
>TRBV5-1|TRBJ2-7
CASSSARDEQYF
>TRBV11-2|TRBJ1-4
CASSLGGVEKLFF
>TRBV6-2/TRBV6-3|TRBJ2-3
CASSSLSVSSTDTQYF
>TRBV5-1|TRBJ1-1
CASSTQGVENTEAFF
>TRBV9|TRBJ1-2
CASSVAGGHYGYTF
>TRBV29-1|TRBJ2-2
CSVGPNTGELFF
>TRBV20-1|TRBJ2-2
CSARRGLDTGELFF
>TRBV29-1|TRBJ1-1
CSASGQLNTEAFF
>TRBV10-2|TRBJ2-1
CASSEVRSYEQFF
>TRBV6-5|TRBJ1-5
CASSLAGPYGNQPQHF
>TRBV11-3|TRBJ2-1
CASSSRTSGNDEQFF
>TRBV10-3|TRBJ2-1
CAISPRLDEQFF